The 27 T cell receptor beta chains reported below all come from one sample, sequenced in a study of T cell responses to AZD1222 COVID-19 vaccine. Measured with immunoSEQ multiplex PCR; TCRdb has only the in-frame clones, and not every one. The sample has 180,000 or so clones; around 88% are singletons. The specimen comprised peripheral blood, sampled on day 0 of AZD1222 vaccination. The origin of the receptors is an adult in good health.

CDR3 in DNA: TGTGCCACCAGTGATTTCGGGAACACTGAAGCTTTCTTT. Translating gives CATSDFGNTEAFF. V gene TRBV24-1 combines with J gene TRBJ1-1, with D unresolved. This CDR3 has 13 amino acids. Germline V CDR1 and CDR2: KGHDR, SFDVKD. Trimming left V 1 base short and J 1 base short, with 3 bases between.

V is TRBV2 and J is TRBJ2-7; TRBD1 matches at 7 bases. The CDR3 runs 14 residues. Germline V gene data show CDR1 as SNHLY and CDR2 as FYNNEI. Unmatched junction bases numbered 8, after V lost 4 bases and J lost 5 bases. CDR3 sequence reads: CASSVETGINEQYF. CDR3 sequence (DNA): TGTGCCAGCAGTGTCGAGACAGGGATAAACGAGCAGTACTTC. Complete variable domain (other parts from reference TRBV2 and TRBJ2-7): EPEVTQTPSHQVTQMGQEVILRCVPISNHLYFYWYRQILGQKVEFLVSFYNNEISEKSEIFDDQFSVERPDGSNFTLKIRSTKLEDSAMYFCASSVETGINEQYFGPGTRLTVT.

The chain couples TRBV19 to TRBJ1-6; D unclear. Between the trimmed V and J ends, which lost 5 bases and 8 bases, there was a span of 7 bases. Germline V gives CDR1 LNHDA, CDR2 SQIVND (reference sequence). The CDR3 is 12 residues long. The CDR3: CASSSRDSPLHF. The CDR3 DNA reads as TGTGCCAGTAGTTCCCGGGATTCACCCCTCCACTTT.

This chain joins TRBV2 and TRBJ1-2; no clear D. The V end lost 3 bases, the J end lost 0 bases, and 23 bases lay between the germline ends. The CDR3 has 19 amino acids. Germline V gene lookup returns CDR1 SNHLY and CDR2 FYNNEI. CDR3 amino acids: CASSDFVFGQHPSNYGYTF. The CDR3 DNA reads TGTGCCAGCAGTGACTTCGTGTTCGGGCAGCATCCTTCTAACTATGGCTACACCTTC. Drawing the rest from reference TRBV2 and TRBJ1-2, the complete variable domain is EPEVTQTPSHQVTQMGQEVILRCVPISNHLYFYWYRQILGQKVEFLVSFYNNEISEKSEIFDDQFSVERPDGSNFTLKIRSTKLEDSAMYFCASSDFVFGQHPSNYGYTFGSGTRLTVV.

This chain joins TRBV24-1 and TRBJ2-3; D gene uncertain. V was trimmed by 4 bases and J by 0 bases, leaving 7 bases between them. The V gene's germline CDR1 is KGHDR and CDR2 SFDVKD. The CDR3 runs 14 residues. The CDR3 DNA reads TGTGCCACCAGTGACCGCGTGAGCACAGATACGCAGTATTTT. Translation: CATSDRVSTDTQYF.

This clone occurred a few times. The V gene is TRBV27, the J gene TRBJ1-6; TRBD1 matches at 10 bases. Germline CDR1 MNHEY, CDR2 SMNVEV (reference sequence). Trimming cost V 7 bases and J 3 bases; bases outside gene matches: 9. CDR3 length: 17 amino acids. The CDR3 DNA follows: TGTGCCAGCACCCTAACCGGACAGGGGGTCTATAATTCACCCCTCCACTTT. Translating gives CASTLTGQGVYNSPLHF.

This clone occurred once. The chain employs TRBV9 and TRBJ1-2; D is unresolved. CDR1 SGDLS and CDR2 YYNGEE come from the germline V gene. The CDR3 covers 14 residues. V was shortened by 0 bases and J by 4 bases, with 10 bases between the two germline ends. The CDR3 nucleotides are TGTGCCAGCAGCGTAGCTCAGGAAAGCTATGGCTACACCTTC. The encoded protein is CASSVAQESYGYTF.

This clone was seen a single time. The rearrangement links TRBV7-2 to TRBJ2-7; D is undetermined. Germline V gene sequence: CDR1 SGHTA, CDR2 FQGNSA. Between the trimmed V and J ends, which lost 0 bases and 3 bases, there was a span of 3 bases. There are 12 residues in the CDR3. CDR3 sequence reads: CASSLARYEQYF. The CDR3 region has the DNA TGTGCCAGCAGCTTAGCTCGCTACGAGCAGTACTTC.

The chain is built from TRBV7-9 and TRBJ2-1, with TRBD2 as a possible D gene (6 bases). Germline CDR1 reads SEHNR; CDR2 reads FQNEAQ (reference sequence). V was clipped by 5 bases and J by 2 bases, with 13 bases between them. The CDR3 totals 15 residues. In DNA form, the CDR3 reads TGTGCCAGCAGCGCGGGGATTCTACCCTACAATGAGCAGTTCTTC. It encodes CASSAGILPYNEQFF.

This chain joins TRBV6-5 and TRBJ2-6; D unresolved. The CDR3 consists of 14 residues. V was cut by 5 bases and J by 2 bases, with 7 bases left in between. Germline lookup yields CDR1 MNHEY and CDR2 SVGAGI. The CDR3 here is CASSTITGANVLTF. For the CDR3, the DNA is TGTGCCAGCAGTACAATTACTGGGGCCAACGTCCTGACTTTC.

The rearrangement joins TRBV28 to TRBJ1-3; D perhaps matches TRBD1 (5 bases). The germline gives CDR1 MDHEN, CDR2 SYDVKM. V was pared by 3 bases and J by 3 bases, with 15 bases between. The CDR3 runs to 16 residues. This chain's CDR3 is CASSFRPGRGGNTIYF. CDR3 nucleotide sequence: TGTGCCAGCAGTTTTCGACCAGGGAGAGGTGGAAACACCATATATTTT. The variable domain in full, with the rest retrieved from reference TRBV28 and TRBJ1-3, is DVKVTQSSRYLVKRTGEKVFLECVQDMDHENMFWYRQDPGLGLRLIYFSYDVKMKEKGDIPEGYSVSREKKERFSLILESASTNQTSMYLCASSFRPGRGGNTIYFGEGSWLTVV.

V usage is TRBV18 and J usage is TRBJ2-1, with 7 bases aligning to TRBD2. Germline V gene lookup returns CDR1 KGHSH and CDR2 LQKENI. The CDR3 totals 17 residues. Trimming at V came to 0 bases and at J to 10 bases, leaving 15 bases not matched to a gene. The DNA for the CDR3 is TGTGCCAGCTCACCACCGGATTCCAGCGGGGCCCTTTGGGAGCAGTTCTTC. It translates to CASSPPDSSGALWEQFF.

This clone came up a few times. The rearrangement uses TRBV7-9 and TRBJ2-7; 8 nucleotides match TRBD2. This CDR3 is 15 amino acids long. Trimming at V came to 0 bases and at J to 6 bases, leaving 7 bases not matched to a gene. Germline lookup yields CDR1 SEHNR and CDR2 FQNEAQ (reference sequence). The CDR3 DNA reads as TGTGCCAGCAGCTTAGCAGCGGGGGCCCCCCTCGAGCAGTACTTC. This translates into CASSLAAGAPLEQYF.

This clone was detected only a few times. DNA for the CDR3: TGTGCCAGCAGTAAACGGGGGAGGAGCGACACTGAAGCTTTCTTT. It specifies CASSKRGRSDTEAFF. V gene TRBV2 combines with J gene TRBJ1-1, with D perhaps matching TRBD1 (5 bases). Germline CDR1 is SNHLY and CDR2 is FYNNEI. The CDR3 is 15 residues long. The V end lost 5 bases, the J end lost 3 bases, and 16 bases lay between the germline ends.

V is TRBV10-3 and J is TRBJ2-3, with 11 bases lining up with TRBD1. This CDR3 is 16 amino acids long. Germline loops: CDR1 ENHRY, CDR2 SYGVKD. V was clipped by 2 bases and J by 4 bases; unmatched bases: 5. CDR3 in DNA: TGTGCCATCAGTGAGCCCCCGGGACAGGGGGCAGATACGCAGTATTTT. The encoded protein is CAISEPPGQGADTQYF.

The table lists this clone with a count of one. The chain links TRBV28 to TRBJ1-6; TRBD1 is a possible D gene (5 bases). Germline loops: CDR1 MDHEN, CDR2 SYDVKM. The CDR3 sequence is 12 residues long. Trimming cost V 4 bases and J 10 bases, with 8 bases left between them. The CDR3 protein is CASSSWGSPLHF. The CDR3 region has the DNA TGTGCCAGCAGTTCGTGGGGGTCACCCCTCCACTTT.

The chain has TRBV5-4 and TRBJ2-3; unclear D gene. CDR3 length: 14 residues. Germline values: CDR1 SGHNT, CDR2 YYREEE (reference sequence). The ends were cut back, 0 bases at V and 0 bases at J, with 5 bases in the middle. In DNA form, the CDR3 reads TGTGCCAGCAGCTTGGCGACTAGCACAGATACGCAGTATTTT. It specifies CASSLATSTDTQYF.

The CDR3 bases are TGTGCCAGCCGATCGGACGCGAAAGGGGAAAAACTGTTTTTT. Its translation is CASRSDAKGEKLFF. J is TRBJ1-4 and V is TRBV28; D gene ambiguous. This CDR3 region has 14 residues. The V and J ends lost 8 bases and 8 bases respectively, with 18 bases between them. Germline CDR1 reads MDHEN; CDR2 reads SYDVKM.

The chain recombines TRBV5-1 with TRBJ2-1, with 12 positions matching TRBD1. CDR1 is SGHRS and CDR2 is YFSETQ in the germline V gene. The CDR3 is 17 residues long. After removal of 4 bases from V and 4 bases from J, the junction contained 9 bases not matched to a gene. This chain's CDR3 is CASSIDGTGGEYNEQFF. The CDR3 DNA follows: TGCGCCAGCAGCATCGACGGGACAGGGGGCGAGTACAATGAGCAGTTCTTC. Full variable domain (outside the CDR3, taken from reference TRBV5-1 and TRBJ2-1): KAGVTQTPRYLIKTRGQQVTLSCSPISGHRSVSWYQQTPGQGLQFLFEYFSETQRNKGNFPGRFSGRQFSNSRSEMNVSTLELGDSALYLCASSIDGTGGEYNEQFFGPGTRLTVL.

The V call is TRBV5-1, the J call TRBJ1-5; weak D call: TRBD1 (5 bases). V gave up 3 bases and J gave up 1 base, with 5 bases separating them. The germline V gene has CDR1 SGHRS and CDR2 YFSETQ. This CDR3 contains 13 residues. The CDR3 coding sequence is TGCGCCAGCAGCTGGGACAGCAATCAGCCCCAGCATTTT. Protein: CASSWDSNQPQHF.

The chain recombines TRBV3-1 (or the pseudogene TRBV3-2) with TRBJ2-5; D may correspond to TRBD1 or TRBD2 (5 bases each). This CDR3 comprises 14 residues. V lost 1 base and J 1 base, leaving 7 bases between the germline ends. CDR1 is LGHDT, CDR2 YNNKEL, per germline (reference sequence). Here the CDR3 DNA reads TGTGCCAGCAGCCAAGTGGGGGTCCAAGAGACCCAGTACTTC. It is translated as CASSQVGVQETQYF.

This chain uses TRBV18 with TRBJ1-5, with D uncertain. The CDR3 is made up of 12 amino acids. Per germline, CDR1 KGHSH and CDR2 LQKENI. Trimming shortened V by 2 bases and J by 5 bases, and 4 bases separated the two germline ends. Written as DNA, the CDR3 is TGTGCCAGCTCACCAGAGTATCAGCCCCAGCATTTT. This translates into CASSPEYQPQHF.

This clone was seen only a few times. The chain is built from TRBV10-1 and TRBJ1-2; weak D call: TRBD1 (5 bases). CDR3 length: 13 amino acids. The V and J ends lost 4 bases and 8 bases respectively, with 14 bases between them. The germline CDR1 and CDR2 sequences are WNHNN and SYGVQD (reference sequence). This CDR3 is CASSASQGSGYTF. The CDR3 region has the DNA TGCGCCAGCAGTGCTAGTCAGGGTTCGGGCTACACCTTC.

The chain combines TRBV7-9 with TRBJ1-2; D ambiguous. Deletions cut 5 bases from V and 7 bases from J, with 8 bases between. Germline V gene data show CDR1 as SEHNR and CDR2 as FQNEAQ (reference sequence). CDR3 size: 11 residues. The CDR3 protein is CASSPGVGYTF. The CDR3 nucleotides read TGTGCCAGCAGCCCCGGAGTTGGCTACACCTTC.

J is TRBJ1-6 and V is TRBV5-1, with D unclear. The CDR3 spans 12 residues. From germline, CDR1 is SGHRS and CDR2 YFSETQ. V dropped 2 bases and J dropped 5 bases, with 2 bases sitting between them. CDR3 nucleotide sequence: TGCGCCAGCAGCTTTGATAATTCACCCCTCCACTTT. Amino acid sequence: CASSFDNSPLHF.

The CDR3 protein is CASRLTSGGAADTQYF. CDR3 bases: TGTGCCAGCAGATTGACTAGCGGGGGGGCCGCGGATACGCAGTATTTT. The chain recombines TRBV25-1 with TRBJ2-3, with 14 bases fitting TRBD2. Germline lookup yields CDR1 MGHDK and CDR2 SYGVNS. The CDR3 is 16 residues long. V lost 6 bases and J lost 6; bases outside the gene matches: 8.

The chain uses TRBV3-1 (or the pseudogene TRBV3-2) and TRBJ2-2; possibly TRBD1 for D (6 bases). Germline loops: CDR1 LGHDT, CDR2 YNNKEL (reference sequence). The length of the CDR3 is 16 residues. V was clipped by 2 bases and J by 4 bases, with 14 bases between them. CDR3 protein: CASSQQTGSGTGELFF. CDR3 nucleotides: TGTGCCAGCAGCCAACAAACAGGGTCCGGCACCGGGGAGCTGTTTTTT.